A single sample is the source of the 12 T cell receptor beta chains below, sequenced in a study of breast tumors, draining lymph nodes, adjacent tissues. TCRdb re-analysed the multiplex PCR reads in MiXCR, keeping a single row per CDR3 protein. The repertoire holds some 150,000 distinct CDR3 sequences, with 20% to 25% as singletons. The lymph nodes were axillary draining lymph nodes from breast cancer patients. Sequenced sample: axillary lymph node tissue. The origin of the receptors is a female donor with breast cancer. Some clones in this sample may be carry-over from other donors' samples.

A remark on this clonotype: One base away lies a much larger clone, so this may be a sequencing read error. Likely a read error: the CDR3 ends without its conserved phenylalanine or tryptophan. This chain uses TRBV9 with TRBJ2-5, with 10 nucleotides matching TRBD2. V shed 3 bases and J 1 base; nucleotides not matched to a gene: 9. Germline CDR1 SGDLS, CDR2 YYNGEE. The CDR3 spans 17 residues. Here the CDR3 DNA reads TGTGCCAGCAGCGGGCCCCTAGCGGGAGTTTCCCAAGAGACCCAGTACCTC. This translates into CASSGPLAGVSQETQYL.

The table lists this clonotype with many counts. For the CDR3, the DNA is TGTGCCAGCAGGGAACAGGGTTCGGTGATAGGGAAACTGTTTTTT. This sequence encodes CASREQGSVIGKLFF. This chain connects TRBV2 to TRBJ1-4, with D perhaps matching TRBD1 (6 bases). Germline CDR1 and CDR2: SNHLY and FYNNEI. V was pared by 6 bases and J by 11 bases, with 22 bases between. The CDR3 loop spans 15 amino acids.

This clonotype was detected ten times or more. J is TRBJ2-7 and V is TRBV27, with TRBD1 identical over 10 bases. CDR1 MNHEY and CDR2 SMNVEV come from the germline V gene (reference sequence). V was clipped by 4 bases and J by 6 bases; unmatched bases: 0. CDR3 length: 12 residues. CDR3 DNA: TGTGCCAGCAGTTGGACAGGGGGCGAGCAGTACTTC. It is translated as CASSWTGGEQYF.

This clonotype showed up many times. This sequence joins TRBV5-4 and TRBJ2-3; 11 bases agree with TRBD2. Germline-derived CDR1 and CDR2 are SGHNT and YYREEE (reference sequence). The junction had 8 bases not matched to a gene; V was cut back by 4 bases and J by 1 base. The CDR3 sequence is 17 residues long. The CDR3 sequence: CASSGRLAGSGTDTQYF. DNA for the CDR3: TGTGCCAGCAGCGGGAGACTAGCGGGGTCGGGCACAGATACGCAGTATTTT.

This clonotype was counted ten times or more. Germline and junction disagree at one end, which may indicate a read error. V is TRBV25-1 and J is TRBJ2-1, with TRBD2 matching 9 bases. In germline, CDR1 is MGHDK, CDR2 SYGVNS. The CDR3 loop spans 15 amino acids. The CDR3 reads CASSPSGRTYNGQFF. CDR3 nucleotides: TGTGCCAGCAGTCCCAGCGGGAGGACCTACAATGGGCAGTTCTTC.

This clonotype was counted many times. The gene calls are TRBV4-2 and TRBJ2-2, with 7 bases aligning to TRBD1. J was trimmed by 4 bases and V by 0 bases; bases with no gene match: 8. CDR1 and CDR2 (germline): LGHNA, YNFKEQ. This CDR3 region has 17 residues. CDR3 DNA: TGTGCCAGCAGCCAAGATATAGGACAGGCGGGCACCGGGGAGCTGTTTTTT. Translation: CASSQDIGQAGTGELFF.

A note on this clonotype: This may be a read error, as it is one base from a much larger clone. This chain links TRBV3-1 with TRBJ2-7; a possible D gene is TRBD1 (6 bases). Germline V lookup: CDR1 LGHDT, CDR2 YNNKEL (reference sequence). The length of the CDR3 is 15 residues. The CDR3 loop is CAGSRTTGTHYEQYF. DNA of the CDR3: TGTGCCGGCAGCCGGACGACAGGAACCCACTACGAGCAGTACTTC.

Many counts were recorded for this clonotype. The chain joins TRBV19 to TRBJ1-6, with a tentative D call TRBD1 (6 bases). V shed 7 bases and J shed 5 bases, with 9 bases lying between them. Germline V CDR1 and CDR2: LNHDA, SQIVND (reference sequence). This CDR3 region has 13 residues. The CDR3 DNA sequence: TGTGCCAGTAAAAGGACAGATAATTCACCCCTCCACTTT. Protein: CASKRTDNSPLHF.

The sample holds many counts of this clonotype. The CDR3: CASGAVGSNQPQHF. The CDR3 region has the DNA TGTGCCAGCGGGGCTGTCGGGAGCAATCAGCCCCAGCATTTT. The chain combines TRBV27 with TRBJ1-5, with D possibly matching TRBD1 (5 bases). The ends were cut back, 8 bases at V and 1 base at J, with 12 bases in the middle. Germline loops: CDR1 MNHEY, CDR2 SMNVEV (reference sequence). CDR3 size: 14 residues.

In regard to this clonotype: With a much larger clone just one base away, this may be a read error. The rearrangement joins TRBV19 to TRBJ2-7; 8 bases are shared with TRBD1. Germline-derived CDR1 and CDR2 are LNHDA and SQIVND (reference sequence). This CDR3 region has 14 residues. V gave up 6 bases and J gave up 4 bases; unmatched junction bases: 8. The CDR3 nucleotides read TGTGCCAGTAGGGCACACCAGGGGGCTTACGAGCAGTACGTC. Residues: CASRAHQGAYEQYV.

This clonotype was seen a handful of times. The chain employs TRBV9 and TRBJ2-7, with D possibly matching TRBD2 (5 bases). Trimming took 1 base from V and 5 from J, leaving 10 bases between them. The CDR3 consists of 13 residues. The germline V gene has CDR1 SGDLS and CDR2 YYNGEE. CDR3 sequence (DNA): TGTGCCAGCAGCGTAAATCCTAGCCACGAGCAGTACTTC. This gives the protein CASSVNPSHEQYF.

The chain is built from TRBV28 and TRBJ2-3; 11 bases match TRBD2. V lost 5 bases, J lost 7 bases, and 8 bases stayed unmatched. Germline assignment: CDR1 MDHEN and CDR2 SYDVKM. The CDR3 contains 15 residues. This CDR3 is CASSGSGRALNTQYF. The DNA for the CDR3 is TGTGCCAGCAGTGGTAGCGGGAGGGCCCTGAATACGCAGTATTTT.